This T cell receptor beta chain was identified in a study of cytomegalovirus exposure and HLA in healthy donors. Whole-study results and caveats: Per published reports, the classifier diagnosed cytomegalovirus status with high specificity and sensitivity.

Sequencing was performed with immunoSEQ multiplex PCR; in TCRdb, only in-frame clones are kept and a portion is missing. The table includes 140,000 to 150,000 clones, roughly 87% detected once. Of note for this clone: Its specificity is unknown.

The source is a man between 18 and 35 years old in good health and CMV-seropositive. Specimen: PBMCs.

The CDR3 loop is CASSHITGTSGGNEQFF. Here the CDR3 DNA reads TGCGCCAGCAGCCACATAACCGGGACTAGCGGGGGTAATGAGCAGTTCTTC. The chain carries TRBV5-1 and TRBJ2-1; 14 bases agree with TRBD2. There are 17 residues in the CDR3. Losses at the gene ends were 4 bases for V and 7 bases for J; bases not matched to a gene: 10. Germline V lookup: CDR1 SGHRS, CDR2 YFSETQ.